This TCR beta chain was sequenced for a study of cytomegalovirus exposure and HLA in healthy donors. As for the study in general: Among the 350 to 400 donors who were genotyped, roughly 76% fell in the genetic ancestry cluster that is associated with self-reported Caucasian donors.

13 Jbeta primers and 60 Vbeta primers were used for the PCR. The assay was immunoSEQ multiplex PCR, and TCRdb's table has in-frame clones only and misses some. Of more than 65,000 clones listed, roughly 80% are singletons. The V and J ends lost 5 bases and 9 bases, in that order; junction bases with no gene match: 12. Germline CDR1 reads GTSNPN; CDR2 reads SVGIG (reference sequence). This CDR3 contains 15 residues. Sequencing used PBMCs. The receptor was derived from a woman in her 40s in good health and CMV-seropositive. This chain links TRBV30 with TRBJ2-1; 11 nucleotides line up with TRBD2. CDR3 in amino acids: CAWGTTSGRRGEQFF. The CDR3 DNA sequence: TGTGCCTGGGGAACTACTAGCGGGAGACGGGGTGAGCAGTTCTTC.